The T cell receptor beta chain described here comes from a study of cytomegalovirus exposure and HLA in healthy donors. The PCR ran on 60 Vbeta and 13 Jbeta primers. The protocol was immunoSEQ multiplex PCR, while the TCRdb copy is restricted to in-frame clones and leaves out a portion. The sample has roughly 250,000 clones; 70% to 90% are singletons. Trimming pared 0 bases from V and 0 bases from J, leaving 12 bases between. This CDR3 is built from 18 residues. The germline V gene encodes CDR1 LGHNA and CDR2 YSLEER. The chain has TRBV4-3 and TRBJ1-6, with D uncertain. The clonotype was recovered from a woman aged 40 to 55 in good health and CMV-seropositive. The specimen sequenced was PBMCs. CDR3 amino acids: CASSQEPDMSSYNSPLHF. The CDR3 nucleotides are TGCGCCAGCAGCCAAGAACCCGACATGAGCTCCTATAATTCACCCCTCCACTTT.